A single sample gave rise to the 25 T cell receptor beta chains below, sequenced in a study of PD-1 blockade in classical Hodgkin lymphoma. TCRdb keeps only in-frame clones here, not all; method: immunoSEQ multiplex PCR. Among approximately 99,000 clones listed, roughly 79% were seen once. Patients all relapsed after autologous stem cell transplantation, and there was variation in brentuximab vedotin exposure. The sequencing used peripheral blood mononuclear cells (PBMCs), collected before the second cycle of nivolumab. Receptors originate from a human donor with classical Hodgkin lymphoma.

The rearrangement uses TRBV21-1 and TRBJ1-2. TRBV21-1 is flagged as a pseudogene. The CDR3 totals 14 residues. The CDR3 protein is CASRTCRTWEGYTF. CDR3 coding DNA: TGTGCCAGCAGAACTTGTCGGACCTGGGAAGGCTACACCTTC.

A remark on this clone: Other DNA sequences within the sample encode an identical CDR3. V gene TRBV6-5 combines with J gene TRBJ2-3; 9 nucleotides line up with TRBD2. This CDR3 is built from 14 residues. With V trimmed by 8 bases and J by 0 bases, 3 bases remained unmatched. From germline, CDR1 is MNHEY and CDR2 SVGAGI. Here the CDR3 DNA reads TGTGCCAGCTCTACTAGCGGGAGCACAGATACGCAGTATTTT. Protein product: CASSTSGSTDTQYF.

The chain uses TRBV15 and TRBJ1-1; TRBD1 might be the D (6 bases). CDR1 LNHNV and CDR2 YYDKDF come from the germline V gene (reference sequence). V was clipped by 5 bases and J by 7 bases, with 14 bases between them. This CDR3 is built from 13 residues. This CDR3 is CATSPRRGSEAFF. In DNA, the CDR3 is TGTGCCACCAGCCCTAGAAGGGGGAGTGAAGCTTTCTTT. The full variable domain, completed using reference TRBV15 and TRBJ1-1, is DAMVIQNPRYQVTQFGKPVTLSCSQTLNHNVMYWYQQKSSQAPKLLFHYYDKDFNNEADTPDNFQSRRPNTSFCFLDIRSPGLGDTAMYLCATSPRRGSEAFFGQGTRLTVV.

V is TRBV9 and J is TRBJ2-5; possibly TRBD1 for D (5 bases). V lost 4 bases and J lost 4, with 14 bases in between. This CDR3 region has 14 residues. The germline V gene encodes CDR1 SGDLS and CDR2 YYNGEE. The CDR3 DNA reads as TGTGCCAGCAGCCCCGCATGGCAGGGAGAGACCCAGTACTTC. Protein sequence: CASSPAWQGETQYF.

The V gene is TRBV4-1, the J gene TRBJ1-1; D is undetermined. V lost 0 bases and J lost 5, with 7 bases in between. Germline assignment: CDR1 MGHRA and CDR2 YSYEKL. The CDR3 is 13 amino acids. CDR3 coding DNA: TGCGCCAGCAGCCAAGAGAGGTGGACTGAAGCTTTCTTT. This translates into CASSQERWTEAFF.

The chain has TRBV5-1 and TRBJ2-5; TRBD2 matches at 10 bases. This CDR3 contains 15 residues. J was trimmed by 2 bases and V by 4 bases; bases with no gene match: 5. The V gene's germline CDR1 is SGHRS and CDR2 YFSETQ. The CDR3 DNA reads as TGCGCCAGCAGCCCGACTAGCGGGTTACAAGAGACCCAGTACTTC. Translation: CASSPTSGLQETQYF. Variable domain in full (rest from reference TRBV5-1 and TRBJ2-5): KAGVTQTPRYLIKTRGQQVTLSCSPISGHRSVSWYQQTPGQGLQFLFEYFSETQRNKGNFPGRFSGRQFSNSRSEMNVSTLELGDSALYLCASSPTSGLQETQYFGPGTRLLVL.

V and J are TRBV2 and TRBJ1-4, with D hard to call. The length of the CDR3 is 13 residues. CDR1 is SNHLY and CDR2 is FYNNEI in the germline V gene. The ends were cut back, 4 bases at V and 5 bases at J, with 8 bases in the middle. Here the CDR3 DNA reads TGTGCCAGCAGTGCCCAGCCCAATGAAAAACTGTTTTTT. Its protein is CASSAQPNEKLFF.

This rearrangement joins TRBV7-6 to TRBJ2-7; 8 bases fit TRBD1. In germline, CDR1 is SGHVS, CDR2 FNYEAQ. The J segment lost 1 base and the V segment lost 1 base, leaving 3 bases of the junction unmatched. CDR3 length: 15 residues. The CDR3 reads CASSLGTGTSYEQYF. CDR3 bases: TGTGCCAGCAGCTTAGGGACAGGGACTTCCTACGAGCAGTACTTC.

V gene TRBV4-2 combines with J gene TRBJ2-7, with 8 bases matching TRBD1. The CDR3 loop spans 13 amino acids. From germline, CDR1 is LGHNA and CDR2 YNFKEQ. V gave up 2 bases and J gave up 5 bases; unmatched junction bases: 2. CDR3 sequence: CASSQRTGHEQYF. The DNA for the CDR3 is TGTGCCAGCAGCCAAAGGACAGGGCACGAGCAGTACTTC.

This chain joins TRBV10-3 and TRBJ2-7; D is undetermined. The CDR3 spans 13 residues. Between the trimmed V and J ends, which lost 0 bases and 6 bases, there was a span of 9 bases. Germline V gene sequence: CDR1 ENHRY, CDR2 SYGVKD. The CDR3 bases are TGTGCCATCAGTGAGTCGAATCTTGGCGAGCAGTACTTC. It codes for CAISESNLGEQYF.

The chain recombines TRBV6-1 with TRBJ2-7; either TRBD1 or TRBD2 may supply D (5 bases each). The V end was cut by 10 bases, the J end by 2 bases, with 15 bases between. The CDR3 is 13 residues long. The V gene's germline CDR1 is MNHNS and CDR2 SASEGT. The CDR3 nucleotides read TGTGCCATCCTCAGGGACGGTGCCTACGAGCAGTACTTC. It encodes CAILRDGAYEQYF.

Details on this clone: The sample holds other DNA sequences that translate to the same CDR3. V usage is TRBV5-4 and J usage is TRBJ2-5; D may be TRBD1 (6 bases). The V and J ends lost 4 bases and 3 bases respectively, with 10 bases between them. Per germline, CDR1 SGHNT and CDR2 YYREEE (reference sequence). The CDR3 is made up of 13 amino acids. CDR3 bases: TGTGCCAGCAGCCTCAGGGGAGAAGAGACCCAGTACTTC. Translating gives CASSLRGEETQYF.

The genes are TRBV9 and TRBJ2-3; D is ambiguous. Deletions cut 0 bases from V and 6 bases from J, with 5 bases between. The germline V gene encodes CDR1 SGDLS and CDR2 YYNGEE. CDR3 length: 12 residues. CDR3 in DNA: TGTGCCAGCAGCGTAGATTCGGATACGCAGTATTTT. The encoded protein is CASSVDSDTQYF.

The V call is TRBV6-5, the J call TRBJ2-7; 7 nucleotides align to TRBD1. Germline-derived CDR1 and CDR2 are MNHEY and SVGAGI. This CDR3 contains 13 residues. Trimming removed 2 bases from V and 6 bases from J; junction bases left unmatched: 4. For the CDR3, the DNA is TGTGCCAGCAGTTACACCACAGGGGTCGAGCAGTACTTC. This sequence encodes CASSYTTGVEQYF.

The chain is built from TRBV5-4 and TRBJ1-2, with D maybe TRBD1 (6 bases). The CDR3 extends over 13 amino acids. V lost 0 bases, J lost 6 bases, and 9 bases lay in between. Germline V gene lookup returns CDR1 SGHNT and CDR2 YYREEE (reference sequence). The chain's CDR3 is CASSLGPGDGYTF. The CDR3 DNA reads TGTGCCAGCAGCTTGGGGCCAGGGGATGGCTACACCTTC. The full variable domain, rest sourced from reference TRBV5-4 and TRBJ1-2, is ETGVTQSPTHLIKTRGQQVTLRCSSQSGHNTVSWYQQALGQGPQFIFQYYREEENGRGNFPPRFSGLQFPNYSSELNVNALELDDSALYLCASSLGPGDGYTFGSGTRLTVV.

The gene calls are TRBV28 and TRBJ1-3; tentatively, D is TRBD1 (5 bases). V lost 2 bases and J lost 3, with 8 bases in between. This CDR3 spans 14 amino acids. Germline CDR1 reads MDHEN; CDR2 reads SYDVKM. The CDR3 sequence is CASSLPGYGNTIYF. CDR3 sequence (DNA): TGTGCCAGCAGTTTACCAGGGTATGGAAACACCATATATTTT.

This chain links TRBV4-2 with TRBJ2-7, with 7 bases that match TRBD2. J lost 1 base, V lost 1 base, and 10 bases had no gene match. The germline V gene has CDR1 LGHNA and CDR2 YNFKEQ. CDR3 length: 17 amino acids. The CDR3 protein is CASSQGPLAGLSYEQYF. The CDR3 region has the DNA TGTGCCAGCAGCCAAGGCCCCTTAGCGGGCCTATCCTACGAGCAGTACTTC.

The CDR3 is CASRHKPGQTYNEQFF. CDR3 DNA: TGTGCCAGCAGACATAAACCCGGACAGACCTACAATGAGCAGTTCTTC. This chain links TRBV7-2 with TRBJ2-1; D is perhaps TRBD1 (6 bases). CDR3 length: 16 residues. Trimming removed 6 bases at V and 2 bases at J, with 17 bases between. CDR1 is SGHTA and CDR2 is FQGNSA in the germline V gene. Looking up the rest from reference TRBV7-2 and TRBJ2-1 gives the full variable domain: GAGVSQSPSNKVTEKGKDVELRCDPISGHTALYWYRQSLGQGLEFLIYFQGNSAPDKSGLPSDRFSAERTGGSVSTLTIQRTQQEDSAVYLCASRHKPGQTYNEQFFGPGTRLTVL.

V usage is TRBV15 and J usage is TRBJ1-2; 7 positions match TRBD1. Trimming at V came to 0 bases and at J to 8 bases, leaving 6 bases not matched to a gene. Germline assignment: CDR1 LNHNV and CDR2 YYDKDF (reference sequence). This CDR3 spans 14 amino acids. The CDR3 spells CATSRDRQGFGYTF. DNA for the CDR3: TGTGCCACCAGCAGAGATCGACAGGGATTCGGCTACACCTTC.

The V and J genes are TRBV6-5 and TRBJ2-1; 9 positions agree with TRBD2. Germline trimming cut 0 bases from V and 4 bases from J; bases unmatched to any gene: 1. The V gene's germline CDR1 is MNHEY and CDR2 SVGAGI. The length of the CDR3 is 15 residues. The CDR3 DNA reads TGTGCCAGCAGTTACTCTAGCGGGAGATACAATGAGCAGTTCTTC. Protein: CASSYSSGRYNEQFF.

This chain links TRBV10-3 with TRBJ1-2; 10 bases are shared with TRBD1. Germline CDR1 reads ENHRY; CDR2 reads SYGVKD. The J segment lost 9 bases and the V segment lost 7 bases, leaving 8 bases of the junction unmatched. The CDR3 totals 13 residues. CDR3: CAITSTGGDSYTF. CDR3 DNA sequence: TGTGCCATCACCTCGACAGGGGGCGACAGCTACACCTTC.

The chain employs TRBV7-5 and TRBJ2-1; the table's D call, TRBD2, was not checked against the DNA. TRBV7-5 is a pseudogene. The CDR3 loop spans 15 amino acids. This CDR3 reads CVRSPRDSSYNEQFF. Written as DNA, the CDR3 is TGTGTCAGAAGCCCCCGGGACTCCTCTTACAATGAGCAGTTCTTC.

The chain joins TRBV18 to TRBJ2-7; D is unclear. V lost 2 bases and J 3 bases, leaving 8 bases between the germline ends. The CDR3 runs to 13 residues. CDR1 and CDR2 (germline): KGHSH, LQKENI. The CDR3: CASSPSIDYEQYF. The CDR3 DNA reads as TGTGCCAGCTCACCATCTATTGACTACGAGCAGTACTTC. Drawing the rest from reference TRBV18 and TRBJ2-7, the complete variable domain is NAGVMQNPRHLVRRRGQEARLRCSPMKGHSHVYWYRQLPEEGLKFMVYLQKENIIDESGMPKERFSAEFPKEGPSILRIQQVVRGDSAAYFCASSPSIDYEQYFGPGTRLTVT.

The rearrangement joins TRBV5-1 to TRBJ2-7, with D perhaps matching TRBD1 (6 bases). Germline lookup yields CDR1 SGHRS and CDR2 YFSETQ. The CDR3 spans 14 residues. Trimming shortened V by 4 bases and J by 7 bases, and 18 bases separated the two germline ends. The CDR3 nucleotides read TGCGCCAGCAGCAATTATCCACAGGGTTGGGAGCAGTACTTC. Translation gives CASSNYPQGWEQYF. The full variable domain, in which reference TRBV5-1 and TRBJ2-7 provide the parts outside the CDR3, is KAGVTQTPRYLIKTRGQQVTLSCSPISGHRSVSWYQQTPGQGLQFLFEYFSETQRNKGNFPGRFSGRQFSNSRSEMNVSTLELGDSALYLCASSNYPQGWEQYFGPGTRLTVT.

This clone was observed a few times. The chain couples TRBV5-5 to TRBJ2-7; TRBD2 might be the D (7 bases). The V gene lost 7 bases and the J gene lost 6 bases, with 20 bases spanning the gap. Per the germline V gene, CDR1 is SGHKS and CDR2 is YYEKEE (reference sequence). The CDR3 totals 14 residues. CDR3 amino acids: CASAEAGGAVEQYF. The CDR3 DNA sequence: TGTGCCAGCGCCGAAGCTGGGGGGGCCGTCGAGCAGTACTTC.